This TCR beta chain is from a study of somatic mutations in cytotoxic T cells in rheumatoid arthritis. Study-level information: Using a FACSAria II or Sony SH800, a portion of the V beta antibody-stained T-cell populations were flow-sorted at nearly 100% purity, and among those populations were V beta1+ cells that were then sequenced for TCRB. Broader study findings: For patients with rheumatoid arthritis, CD8+ clonality went up with age, while healthy controls showed no such change. Per patient, the largest CD8+ clone was found to exceed 20% of CD8+ cells in about an eighth of the 65 cases.

Concerning this clone: Its antigen remains unknown.

Assay used: immunoSEQ multiplex PCR; TCRdb lists only in-frame clones, some missing. The sample lists about 20,000 clones, roughly four fifths seen once, with roughly 14% in the top ten. The V and J ends lost 6 bases and 2 bases respectively, with 8 bases between them. Germline CDR1 and CDR2: SNHLY and FYNNEI. The CDR3 totals 12 residues. Input material: CD8+ T cells sorted from blood. The V gene is TRBV2, the J gene TRBJ2-7; D is possibly TRBD1 (5 bases). This TCR was recovered from an adult with rheumatoid arthritis. CDR3 DNA sequence: TGTGCCAGCAGGGGGCGGACCTACGAGCAGTACGTC. Translation gives CASRGRTYEQYV.